The TCR beta chain described here comes from a study of blood T cell repertoires in COVID-19. Whole-study context: Material from acute and convalescent COVID-19 was sourced from the United States, Italy and Spain.

TCRdb's copy holds only in-frame clones and misses some; the assay was immunoSEQ multiplex PCR. The sample has 310,000 or so clones, more than 80% seen once. The CDR3 has 15 amino acids. Germline CDR1 reads LNHDA; CDR2 reads SQIVND (reference sequence). V shed 0 bases and J shed 5 bases, with 10 bases lying between them. Sequencing was done on a sample of peripheral blood. The V and J genes are TRBV19 and TRBJ2-2, with D possibly being TRBD1 (6 bases). This sequence was found in a man aged 18 to 29 who had recovered from COVID-19. The CDR3 DNA is TGTGCCAGTAGTATAGAAGCAGGGGTAACCGGGGAGCTGTTTTTT. This gives the protein CASSIEAGVTGELFF.